Described below is a single TCR beta chain sequence and its context. Its antigen is unknown. Carrying UMI labels, the TRB cDNA libraries were prepared through 5' RACE. TCRdb re-called the 5' RACE reads; every CDR3 protein appears as one record, without DNA. This sample contains 90,000 to 150,000 distinct CDR3 sequences. This sample is part of a study of CXCR3-negative and CXCR3-positive naive CD8 T cells. Study-wide results and limits: Hydrophobicity was higher for TRB CDR3s found in CXCR3-positive naive cells than in CXCR3-negative naive cells. For naive cells, CXCR3-negative and CXCR3-positive subsets had similar TRBV-TRBJ usage; for memory cells, usage differed.

All CD8+ T cell subsets were sorted in triplicate at 250,000 to 300,000 cells each. Definition of naive CD8+ T cells rested on a CD45RO-CCR7+CD27+CD95- profile. Germline V gene lookup returns CDR1 MGHRA and CDR2 YSYEKL. The CDR3 consists of 14 residues. This chain connects TRBV4-1 to TRBJ2-1. This receptor was taken from a human donor in good health. Some clones in this sample may be carry-over from other donors' samples. Input material: naive CXCR3+ CD8+ T cells from blood. Subset defined: CD45RO-CCR7+CD27+CD95- naive CD8+ T cells expressing CXCR3 (TNR3+). CDR3 residues: CASSQSSAYNEQFF.